This T cell receptor (beta chain) was sequenced during a study of blood T cell repertoires in COVID-19. Study background: The study drew acute and convalescent COVID-19 samples from the United States, Italy and Spain. Sample material is recorded as cDNA or gDNA derived from T cells, B-cell-depleted T cells, or PBMCs.

A Seattle source enrolled patients during active infection and followed them longitudinally. Study processing details: Nucleated cell counts were estimated from reference gene primer amplification. Only in-frame clones appear in the TCRdb table, and some are missing; sequencing was by immunoSEQ multiplex PCR. V, J and clone size reflect that table, while D and trimming were determined from the DNA. The data contain approximately 300,000 clones, 75% to 95% of them singletons. The material sequenced was peripheral blood. This TCR came from a woman aged 25 to 45 with COVID-19, enrolled during active disease.

CDR3 region: CASSPGLADTQYF. CDR3 in DNA: TGTGCCAGCAGTCCCGGACTAGCTGATACGCAGTATTTT. The chain links TRBV12-3 or TRBV12-4 to TRBJ2-3; 8 bases align to TRBD2. CDR3 length: 13 amino acids. Trimming cost V 5 bases and J 6 bases; bases outside gene matches: 4.